This TCR beta chain was sequenced in a study of human T cells and chemical hapten exposure. The CDR3 loop spans 14 amino acids. Trimming pared 0 bases from V and 6 bases from J, leaving 9 bases between. The germline CDR1 and CDR2 sequences are SGDLS and YYNGEE. Specified time point: healthy volunteer bleed at 2 weeks. The authors extracted total RNA from unfractionated whole blood. This clonotype occurred many times. Its antigen remains unidentified. Whole-study findings and limits: With DPC sensitization, TCRs exceeding 1 in 1000 frequency showed no change.

In the study's own analysis: With a range of about 20,000 to 700,000, the median per sample was roughly 95,000 TCRs. From the RACE reads, TCRdb called clonotypes with MiXCR, one entry per CDR3 protein. V and J calls and clone size were set by TCRdb, not the authors. The table lists about 46,000 distinct CDR3 sequences, roughly 4% of them singletons. This clonotype was sampled from a female donor in good health. Some clones in this sample may be carry-over from other donors' samples. The sample taken for sequencing was whole blood. V gene TRBV9 combines with J gene TRBJ2-2; no clear D. The CDR3 is CASSVVWDPGELFF. CDR3 bases: TGTGCCAGCAGCGTAGTTTGGGATCCCGGGGAGCTGTTTTTT.